This passage covers 7 T cell receptor beta chains from one sample sequenced in a study of T-cell memory formation after mild COVID-19 (dated by TCRdb to 2020 to 2023). The library was made by 5' RACE. The data were produced on an Illumina NovaSeq 6000. In TCRdb, the public reads were trimmed at Q25 with fastp and aligned with MiXCR, with productive beta chains retained. CDR3 protein duplicates are merged, each entry listing the most common genes and DNA. This sample comprises some 97,000 distinct CDR3 sequences, around 10% of them detected only once. The biggest ten clones account for approximately 40% of the sample. The sample comprised PBMCs or a T cell subset sorted from them (not recorded which). The origin of the receptors is a man aged 18-30 years who had mild COVID-19 (a few samples of this study predate the infection). The sample titles of this study are shuffled in the database, so cell type and time point are left out; the donor was told from shared clones.

This clonotype was seen many times. The V call is TRBV4-2, the J call TRBJ2-5, with TRBD2 identical over 7 bases. This CDR3 spans 15 amino acids. The V segment lost 0 bases and the J segment 5 bases; nucleotides outside the gene matches: 6. Germline lookup yields CDR1 LGHNA and CDR2 YNFKEQ. The CDR3 coding sequence is TGTGCCAGCAGCCAAGATCGGGGGGTATGGGAGACCCAGTACTTC. Its protein is CASSQDRGVWETQYF.

This clonotype occurred a few times. The gene calls are TRBV5-1 and TRBJ2-2, with 10 positions matching TRBD1. Germline loops: CDR1 SGHRS, CDR2 YFSETQ. After removal of 4 bases from V and 9 bases from J, the junction contained 9 bases not matched to a gene. The CDR3 runs to 15 residues. The CDR3 nucleotides read TGCGCCAGCAGCCCTCCCGGGACAGGGGCCAGGGAGCTGTTTTTT. Its translation: CASSPPGTGARELFF.

The rearrangement links TRBV4-3 to TRBJ1-1; D may be TRBD1 (5 bases). CDR1 is LGHNA and CDR2 is YSLEER in the germline V gene. Trimming shortened V by 5 bases and J by 4 bases, and 14 bases separated the two germline ends. This CDR3 is built from 14 residues. CDR3 DNA sequence: TGCGCCAGCAGCTCCCGAGGGGAGGTCACTGAAGCTTTCTTT. Translating gives CASSSRGEVTEAFF.

This clonotype showed up many times. This chain links TRBV9 with TRBJ2-7; 7 bases align to TRBD1. CDR1 is SGDLS and CDR2 is YYNGEE in the germline V gene. Trimming took 0 bases from V and 7 from J; bases not matched to a gene: 7. This CDR3 spans 14 amino acids. CDR3 DNA sequence: TGTGCCAGCAGCGTAGGCAGGGGGACGGTAGAGCAGTACGTC. Translated: CASSVGRGTVEQYV.

The table lists this clonotype with a few counts. J is TRBJ2-3 and V is TRBV29-1, with D possibly TRBD1 on 5 matching bases. The V and J ends lost 1 base and 3 bases respectively, with 8 bases between them. CDR1 is SQVTM, CDR2 ANQGSEA, per germline. The CDR3 has 13 residues. The CDR3 nucleotides are TGCAGCGTTGAAGCCGACAGAACAGATACGCAGTATTTT. Encoded protein: CSVEADRTDTQYF.

This clonotype was picked up many times. The V call is TRBV4-3, the J call TRBJ2-5, with TRBD2 matching over 8 bases. J lost 2 bases, V lost 0 bases, and 2 bases had no gene match. The CDR3 is made up of 15 amino acids. CDR1 LGHNA and CDR2 YSLEER come from the germline V gene. The CDR3 region is CASSQDRGGQETQYF. CDR3 nucleotides: TGCGCCAGCAGCCAAGATCGGGGGGGTCAAGAGACCCAGTACTTC.

This sequence joins TRBV4-2 and TRBJ1-1; a possible D gene is TRBD1 (5 bases). V was cut by 4 bases and J by 7 bases, with 16 bases left in between. Germline-derived CDR1 and CDR2 are LGHNA and YNFKEQ. The CDR3 has 14 amino acids. The CDR3 spells CASSPPPGQVEAFF. CDR3 DNA sequence: TGTGCCAGCAGCCCCCCGCCCGGACAAGTTGAAGCTTTCTTT.